This T cell receptor (beta chain) appears in the sequencing data of a study of blood T cells in healthy people across ages. Study findings and constraints: In older individuals, TCR beta diversity per million T cells was lower, falling roughly linearly with age.

V gave up 0 bases and J gave up 3 bases; unmatched junction bases: 14. The CDR3 has 18 residues. Germline CDR1 and CDR2: LGHDT and YNNKEL (reference sequence). Combining a sample-barcoded 5' primer with a J-beta primer mix, a second PCR ran for roughly 7 to 12 cycles. TCRdb itself ran the 5' RACE reads through MiXCR, one entry per CDR3 protein. The table lists about 720,000 distinct CDR3 sequences, 25% of them singletons. On this clonotype: Its antigen is currently unknown.

A further study also used this sample, focusing on T cells of mothers and their children. That work contributes: Maternal samples each gave over 9 million TCR beta CDR3 reads, and child samples around 3.2 million each. Related mother and child pairs showed slightly greater overlap (not significant) than unrelated pairs did.

The V call is TRBV3-1, the J call TRBJ2-7; the match to TRBD2 covers 7 bases. The material sequenced was blood. The receptor's source is a boy younger than 18 in good health. The CDR3 is CASSQDSSGTNKLYEQYF. The CDR3 bases are TGTGCCAGCAGCCAAGATTCATCAGGGACTAACAAACTCTACGAGCAGTACTTC.